The clone carrying this TCR beta chain has just a few counts. One entry per CDR3 protein, called by TCRdb with MiXCR from the PCR reads. The sample consists of nearly 650,000 distinct CDR3 sequences, about 25% of them appearing once. Trimming cost V 5 bases and J 0 bases; bases outside gene matches: 5. This CDR3 comprises 15 residues. Libraries from naive CD8 cells were generated from around 18,000 to 910,000 sorted cells (with 10%, 30% or 50% RNA). The data were obtained in a study of molecular identifiers for immune sequencing clone quantification. In the study overall: Replicate RNA came from about 20,000 or 100,000 naive CD8 cells and was split five ways, and four parts were sequenced.

V and J are TRBV12-3 or TRBV12-4 and TRBJ2-3; 7 bases line up with TRBD2. What was sequenced was naive CD8+ T cells from blood, with Jurkat cell RNA spiked in. Subset here: FACS-sorted CD8+CD4-CCR7+CD45RA+ naive T cells. The sequence was collected from a human donor in good health. Some libraries in this study had Jurkat cell RNA spiked in. This CDR3 is CASSGGGGSTDTQYF. In DNA, the CDR3 is TGTGCCAGCAGTGGCGGCGGGGGTAGCACAGATACGCAGTATTTT.